This TCR beta chain was sequenced in a study of cytotoxic CD8 clonotypes in ibrutinib-treated CLL. The intended depth for sequencing was 1 in 200,000 to 1 in 1 million T cells. Using immunoSEQ multiplex PCR, the repertoire was profiled, and TCRdb retains in-frame clones only, with some absent. The table has roughly 150,000 clones, 81% seen once. Comment on this clone: Its target is unknown.

The V gene lost 2 bases and the J gene lost 0 bases, with 10 bases spanning the gap. The germline V gene encodes CDR1 MNHEY and CDR2 SVGAGI. The CDR3 has 15 residues. General observations from the study: Stable or contracted on treatment, public clonotypes were also uncommon. Clonality increased at ibrutinib response, then returned toward baseline at progression.

This TCR came from a human donor with chronic lymphocytic leukemia. The gene calls are TRBV6-5 and TRBJ1-2, with a possible D match to TRBD1 (6 bases). Sequencing was performed on PBMCs, taken after 12 months of ibrutinib treatment. The CDR3 reads CASSYTNRANYGYTF. For the CDR3, the DNA is TGTGCCAGCAGTTACACCAACAGGGCTAACTATGGCTACACCTTC.